The sequence of this T cell receptor (beta chain) was determined in a study of cytomegalovirus exposure and HLA in healthy donors. General observations from the study: When analyzed later, a missense DCLRE1C variant was found to be linked to TCR beta V- and J-gene trimming.

A note on this clone: Antigen: not known.

The CDR3 length is 15 residues. The ends lost 4 bases at V and 7 bases at J; junction bases unmatched: 7. In germline, CDR1 is SGHVS, CDR2 FQNEAQ. Primers included in the PCR were 60 Vbeta and 13 Jbeta primers. The data were produced by immunoSEQ multiplex PCR, yet TCRdb's version contains in-frame clones alone and is incomplete. This table has about 130,000 clones, around 77% appearing once. Sequencing input: PBMCs. This receptor was taken from a man aged 25 to 45 in good health. V is TRBV7-8 and J is TRBJ2-2, with 9 bases aligning to TRBD2. The CDR3 here is CASSSLGLAFGELFF. The CDR3 DNA reads TGTGCCAGCAGCTCCCTGGGACTAGCCTTCGGGGAGCTGTTTTTT.